This T cell receptor beta chain was identified in a study of blood T cell repertoires in COVID-19. Study at large: The analysed material was cDNA or gDNA that came from T cells, B-cell-depleted T cells, or PBMCs.

As handled by the study authors: Researchers report that nucleated cell counts were estimated from reference gene primer amplification. Data came from immunoSEQ multiplex PCR; TCRdb stores just in-frame clones and leaves some out. The V and J calls and the clone size are those of that table, but D and trimming were determined from the DNA. The sample records 150,000 to 200,000 clones, approximately 92% being singletons. The table lists this clone with a count of one. Germline CDR1 reads SGHTA; CDR2 reads FQGNSA. V lost 5 bases, J lost 6 bases, and 13 bases stayed unmatched. The CDR3 loop spans 16 amino acids.

The TCR comes from a woman aged 45-60 years with acute or convalescent COVID-19. This chain uses TRBV7-2 with TRBJ2-7, with 10 bases identical to TRBD2. The specimen was peripheral blood. The CDR3 loop reads CASSPSSGSLVPEQYF. CDR3 nucleotides: TGTGCCAGCAGCCCGTCTAGCGGGAGTTTAGTCCCCGAGCAGTACTTC. Looking up the rest from reference TRBV7-2 and TRBJ2-7 gives the full variable domain: GAGVSQSPSNKVTEKGKDVELRCDPISGHTALYWYRQSLGQGLEFLIYFQGNSAPDKSGLPSDRFSAERTGGSVSTLTIQRTQQEDSAVYLCASSPSSGSLVPEQYFGPGTRLTVT.